The 13 T cell receptor beta chains reported below all come from one sample, sequenced in a study of cytomegalovirus exposure and HLA in healthy donors. Sequencing was performed with immunoSEQ multiplex PCR; in TCRdb, only in-frame clones are kept and a portion is missing. Of approximately 120,000 clones detected, about 90% appear once; the ten largest clones hold approximately 2%. The source material was PBMCs. Source of these receptors: a woman aged 18-29 years in good health and CMV-seronegative.

The chain is built from TRBV5-1 and TRBJ2-2, with D tentatively TRBD1 (6 bases). Germline V gene lookup returns CDR1 SGHRS and CDR2 YFSETQ. This CDR3 region has 17 residues. Trimming took 4 bases from V and 5 from J, leaving 21 bases between them. CDR3: CASSKPPGQGYTGELFF. The CDR3 DNA is TGCGCCAGCAGCAAACCCCCTGGGCAGGGGTATACCGGGGAGCTGTTTTTT.

The chain has TRBV27 and TRBJ1-5, with D possibly matching TRBD1 (6 bases). Germline assignment: CDR1 MNHEY and CDR2 SMNVEV (reference sequence). The CDR3 has 14 amino acids. The ends were cut back, 10 bases at V and 2 bases at J, with 15 bases in the middle. The CDR3 DNA reads as TGTGCCACCAAACAGGGAATAGGCAATCAGCCCCAGCATTTT. The encoded protein is CATKQGIGNQPQHF.

The rearrangement links TRBV10-1 to TRBJ2-2, with 7 bases lining up with TRBD1. Germline CDR1 reads WNHNN; CDR2 reads SYGVQD (reference sequence). The CDR3 has 17 residues. The J segment lost 0 bases and the V segment lost 4 bases, leaving 8 bases of the junction unmatched. In DNA, the CDR3 is TGCGCCAGCAGTGGGGGAAGACAGGGTTCGAACACCGGGGAGCTGTTTTTT. It is translated as CASSGGRQGSNTGELFF.

The V gene is TRBV6-1, the J gene TRBJ2-4; a possible D gene is TRBD1 (6 bases). V was pared by 1 base and J by 8 bases, with 18 bases between. CDR1 MNHNS and CDR2 SASEGT come from the germline V gene. The CDR3 totals 16 residues. CDR3 amino acids: CASSEVTRGSIYIQYF. The CDR3 DNA is TGTGCCAGCAGTGAAGTAACCAGGGGATCGATTTACATTCAGTACTTC.

The chain joins TRBV5-5 to TRBJ2-2; D is unclear. The CDR3 has 15 amino acids. Per the germline V gene, CDR1 is SGHKS and CDR2 is YYEKEE (reference sequence). V was pared by 0 bases and J by 14 bases, with 20 bases between. The CDR3 protein is CASSLVSASTSGLFF. CDR3 bases: TGTGCCAGCAGCTTGGTATCTGCCAGCACCTCGGGTCTGTTTTTT.

The chain has TRBV2 and TRBJ2-7, with D tentatively TRBD2 (7 bases). Germline lookup yields CDR1 SNHLY and CDR2 FYNNEI. This CDR3 region has 15 residues. V was trimmed by 7 bases and J by 7 bases, leaving 23 bases between them. Here the CDR3 DNA reads TGTGCCAGCAACATGCGGAGGGGGGGGCCGGATGAGCAGTACTTC. This sequence encodes CASNMRRGGPDEQYF.

The chain couples TRBV5-4 to TRBJ1-2, with D perhaps matching TRBD1 (5 bases). Germline assignment: CDR1 SGHNT and CDR2 YYREEE (reference sequence). The CDR3 has 15 residues. Deletions cut 4 bases from V and 3 bases from J, with 16 bases between. The CDR3 spells CASSRGVIQHYGYTF. In DNA form, the CDR3 reads TGTGCCAGCAGCCGGGGGGTAATTCAACACTATGGCTACACCTTC. Variable domain in full (rest from reference TRBV5-4 and TRBJ1-2): ETGVTQSPTHLIKTRGQQVTLRCSSQSGHNTVSWYQQALGQGPQFIFQYYREEENGRGNFPPRFSGLQFPNYSSELNVNALELDDSALYLCASSRGVIQHYGYTFGSGTRLTVV.

This clone has just one count. The genes are TRBV2 and TRBJ2-1; D is perhaps TRBD2 (6 bases). V was pared by 6 bases and J by 7 bases, with 16 bases between. The length of the CDR3 is 14 residues. Germline V lookup: CDR1 SNHLY, CDR2 FYNNEI. CDR3 region: CASSASGSRNEQFF. As DNA, the CDR3 is TGTGCCAGCAGCGCCTCCGGGAGCAGGAATGAGCAGTTCTTC.

The V and J genes are TRBV5-5 and TRBJ1-1, with unresolved D. CDR3 length: 15 amino acids. Germline CDR1 is SGHKS and CDR2 is YYEKEE (reference sequence). V was shortened by 4 bases and J by 4 bases, with 17 bases between the two germline ends. The CDR3 region is CASSRIAGRGTEAFF. The DNA of the CDR3 is TGTGCCAGCAGCCGTATCGCGGGTCGGGGCACTGAAGCTTTCTTT.

This clone was observed once. The chain recombines TRBV18 with TRBJ1-4, with 7 bases aligning to TRBD1. The CDR3 has 15 amino acids. Losses at the gene ends were 5 bases for V and 5 bases for J; bases not matched to a gene: 8. Germline CDR1 reads KGHSH; CDR2 reads LQKENI. The CDR3 protein is CASSYQGVENEKLFF. In DNA form, the CDR3 reads TGTGCCAGCTCATACCAGGGGGTGGAGAATGAAAAACTGTTTTTT.

This clone occurred a few times. V and J are TRBV6-5 and TRBJ2-3; 7 positions match TRBD2. The germline CDR1 and CDR2 sequences are MNHEY and SVGAGI. V was pared by 7 bases and J by 2 bases, with 3 bases of the junction left unmatched. This CDR3 has 13 amino acids. The DNA for the CDR3 is TGTGCCAGCACGGAGCGGGACACAGATACGCAGTATTTT. Translated, it gives CASTERDTDTQYF.

The chain couples TRBV2 to TRBJ1-4; maybe TRBD1 (6 bases). Germline assignment: CDR1 SNHLY and CDR2 FYNNEI. The CDR3 sequence is 13 residues long. V was cut by 6 bases and J by 7 bases, with 12 bases left in between. Here the CDR3 reads CASRRTEVEKLFF. The CDR3 DNA follows: TGTGCCAGCAGGCGGACAGAAGTTGAAAAACTGTTTTTT.

CDR3 in amino acids: CASSLTSPPIFGFRETSRNSPLHF. Written as DNA, the CDR3 is TGTGCCAGCAGTTTAACTAGCCCTCCGATTTTTGGGTTTAGGGAGACCTCGAGGAATTCACCCCTCCACTTT. V and J are TRBV28 and TRBJ1-6; D gene uncertain. This CDR3 has 24 residues. Trimming shortened V by 2 bases and J by 7 bases, and 39 bases separated the two germline ends. CDR1 MDHEN and CDR2 SYDVKM come from the germline V gene.